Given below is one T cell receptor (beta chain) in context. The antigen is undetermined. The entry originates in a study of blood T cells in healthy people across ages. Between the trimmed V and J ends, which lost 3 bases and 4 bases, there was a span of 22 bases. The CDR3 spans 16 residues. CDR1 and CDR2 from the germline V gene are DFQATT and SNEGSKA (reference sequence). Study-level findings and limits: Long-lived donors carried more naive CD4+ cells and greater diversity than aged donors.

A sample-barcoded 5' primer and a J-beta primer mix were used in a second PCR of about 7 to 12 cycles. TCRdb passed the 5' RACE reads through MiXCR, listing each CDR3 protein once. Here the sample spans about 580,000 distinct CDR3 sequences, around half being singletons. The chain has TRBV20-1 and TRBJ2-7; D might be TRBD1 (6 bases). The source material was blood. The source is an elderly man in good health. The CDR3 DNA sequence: TGCAGTGCTAGGAAGACAGGATCTTGGAAGTCGTACGAGCAGTACTTC. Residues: CSARKTGSWKSYEQYF.